This T cell receptor beta chain was sequenced for a study of blood T cells in healthy people across ages. This clonotype was seen a handful of times. CDR1 SGHTA and CDR2 FQGNSA come from the germline V gene. After removal of 5 bases from V and 1 base from J, the junction contained 10 bases not matched to a gene. The CDR3 covers 16 residues. Alongside a J-beta primer mix, a sample-barcoded 5' primer served in a second PCR lasting about 6 to 12 cycles. Each single sample gave us at least 3 million CDR3-containing paired-end reads. TCRdb reprocessed the 5' RACE reads with MiXCR, giving one entry per CDR3 protein. In the table there are 650,000 to 950,000 distinct CDR3 sequences, 44% of which are singletons.

The chain uses TRBV7-2 and TRBJ2-5; 7 bases fit TRBD1. Sequencing was performed on blood. This TCR was recovered from a man in his sixties in good health. This CDR3 is CASSPLTGATQETQYF. CDR3 coding DNA: TGTGCCAGCAGCCCCCTAACAGGGGCAACCCAAGAGACCCAGTACTTC.